One sample yielded the 4 T cell receptor beta chains listed below, sequenced in a study of T-cell reconstitution after alpha-beta-depleted transplantation in children. As it was prepared, the TCRbeta library received unique molecular identifiers. TCRdb analysed the PCR reads with MiXCR anew, one entry per CDR3 protein. The profile covers fewer than 1 million distinct CDR3 sequences, with roughly 16% appearing a single time and roughly 5% taken by the ten largest. The source was PBMCs, mostly from graft donor cells, collected 360 days after TCRalphabeta/CD19-depleted stem cell transplant. All receptors derive from a male patient younger than 18 who had a stem cell transplant for acute lymphoblastic leukemia, so the T cells may come from the graft donor.

The CDR3 DNA reads as TGCGCCAGCAGAGAGCCCCGGGGGGCGAACACCGGGGAGCTGTTTTTT. Residues: CASREPRGANTGELFF. The genes are TRBV5-1 and TRBJ2-2; 7 bases line up with TRBD2. The V gene's germline CDR1 is SGHRS and CDR2 YFSETQ. V was clipped by 5 bases and J by 0 bases; unmatched bases: 7. This CDR3 is 16 amino acids long.

This clonotype was detected many times. V is TRBV20-1 and J is TRBJ2-3; 7 positions match TRBD1. The CDR3 has 14 amino acids. Germline CDR1 and CDR2: DFQATT and SNEGSKA (reference sequence). J gave up 0 bases and V 3 bases, and 3 bases lay outside the gene matches. The CDR3 sequence: CSASRDSSTDTQYF. CDR3 in DNA: TGCAGTGCTAGCCGGGACAGCAGCACAGATACGCAGTATTTT.

This clonotype was seen a handful of times. This chain connects TRBV6-1 to TRBJ1-6; D perhaps matches TRBD1 (5 bases). The CDR3 spans 14 residues. V gave up 5 bases and J gave up 18 bases, with 23 bases separating them. CDR1 is MNHNS, CDR2 SASEGT, per germline. Here the CDR3 reads CASSTGAGGKEPHF. In nucleotides, the CDR3 is TGTGCCAGCAGTACGGGCGCGGGGGGTAAAGAGCCCCACTTT.

This chain connects TRBV5-1 to TRBJ2-5; D may correspond to TRBD1 or TRBD2 (5 bases each). The CDR3 loop spans 14 amino acids. V was shortened by 4 bases and J by 0 bases, with 10 bases between the two germline ends. Germline V gene lookup returns CDR1 SGHRS and CDR2 YFSETQ. CDR3 region: CASSTEGYQETQYF. Here the CDR3 DNA reads TGCGCCAGCAGCACCGAGGGGTACCAAGAGACCCAGTACTTC.